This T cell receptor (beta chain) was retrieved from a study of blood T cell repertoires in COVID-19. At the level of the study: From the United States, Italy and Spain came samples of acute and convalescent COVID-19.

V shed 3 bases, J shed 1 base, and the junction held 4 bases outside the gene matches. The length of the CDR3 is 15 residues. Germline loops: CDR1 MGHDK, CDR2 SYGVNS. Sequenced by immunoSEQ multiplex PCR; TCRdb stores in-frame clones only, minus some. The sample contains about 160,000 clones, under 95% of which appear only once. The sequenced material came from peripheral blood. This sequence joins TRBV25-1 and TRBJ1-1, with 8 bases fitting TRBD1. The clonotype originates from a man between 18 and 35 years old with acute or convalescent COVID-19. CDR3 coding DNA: TGTGCCAGCAGTGACCCCGGGACAGGGAACACTGAAGCTTTCTTT. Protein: CASSDPGTGNTEAFF.